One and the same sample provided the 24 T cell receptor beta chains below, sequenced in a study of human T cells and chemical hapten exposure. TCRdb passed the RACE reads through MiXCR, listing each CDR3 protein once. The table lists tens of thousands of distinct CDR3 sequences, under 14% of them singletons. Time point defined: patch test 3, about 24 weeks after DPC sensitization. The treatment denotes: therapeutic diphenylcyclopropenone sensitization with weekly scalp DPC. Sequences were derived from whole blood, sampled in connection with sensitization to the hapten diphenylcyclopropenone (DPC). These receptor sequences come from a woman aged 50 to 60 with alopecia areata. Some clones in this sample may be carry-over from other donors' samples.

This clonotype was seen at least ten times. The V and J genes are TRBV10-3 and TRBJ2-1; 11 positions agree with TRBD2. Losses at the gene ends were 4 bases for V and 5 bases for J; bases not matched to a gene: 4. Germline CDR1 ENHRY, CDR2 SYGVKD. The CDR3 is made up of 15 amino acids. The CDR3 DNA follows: TGTGCCATCAGTGGGGCTAGCGGGAGGAACAATGAGCAGTTCTTC. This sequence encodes CAISGASGRNNEQFF.

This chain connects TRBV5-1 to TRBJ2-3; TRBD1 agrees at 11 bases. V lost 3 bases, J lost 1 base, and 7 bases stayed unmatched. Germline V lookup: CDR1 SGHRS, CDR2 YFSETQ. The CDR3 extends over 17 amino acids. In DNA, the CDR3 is TGCGCCAGCAGCTCTCCAAGGGGACAGGGGGGCACAGATACGCAGTATTTT. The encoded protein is CASSSPRGQGGTDTQYF.

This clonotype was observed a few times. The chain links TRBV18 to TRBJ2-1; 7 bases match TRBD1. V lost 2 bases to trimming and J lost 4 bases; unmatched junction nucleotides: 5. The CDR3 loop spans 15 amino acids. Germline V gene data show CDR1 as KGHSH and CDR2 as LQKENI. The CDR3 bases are TGTGCCAGCTCACCAAGGCACAGGGGTTACAATGAGCAGTTCTTC. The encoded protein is CASSPRHRGYNEQFF.

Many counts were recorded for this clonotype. For the CDR3, the DNA is TGTGCCAGCAGCGTAGAAGGGGGCGCCTCCTATAATTCACCCCTCCACTTT. As protein: CASSVEGGASYNSPLHF. The V call is TRBV9, the J call TRBJ1-6; 7 nucleotides align to TRBD1. V lost 0 bases to trimming and J lost 0 bases; unmatched junction nucleotides: 3. There are 17 residues in the CDR3. CDR1 SGDLS and CDR2 YYNGEE come from the germline V gene.

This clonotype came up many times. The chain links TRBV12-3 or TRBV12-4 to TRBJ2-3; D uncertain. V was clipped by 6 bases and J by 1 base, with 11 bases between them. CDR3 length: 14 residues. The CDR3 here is CASSPFGGTDTQYF. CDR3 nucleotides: TGTGCCAGCAGCCCCTTTGGGGGCACAGATACGCAGTATTTT.

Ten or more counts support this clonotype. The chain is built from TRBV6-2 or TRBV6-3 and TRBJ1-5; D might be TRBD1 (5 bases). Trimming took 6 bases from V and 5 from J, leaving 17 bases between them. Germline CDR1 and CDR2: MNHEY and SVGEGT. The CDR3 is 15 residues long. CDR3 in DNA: TGTGCCAGCAGACGGACCGGCGAGGGGTATCAGCCCCAGCATTTT. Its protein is CASRRTGEGYQPQHF.

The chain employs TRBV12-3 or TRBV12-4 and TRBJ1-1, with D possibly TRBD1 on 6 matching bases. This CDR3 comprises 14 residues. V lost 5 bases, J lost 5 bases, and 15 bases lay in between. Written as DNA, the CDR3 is TGTGCCAGCAGTCCTCGCGGTAGGGGGACTGAAGCTTTCTTT. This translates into CASSPRGRGTEAFF.

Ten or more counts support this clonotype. In DNA, the CDR3 is TGTGCCAGCAGCTTTTTTGGGGATACGCAGTATTTT. This codes for CASSFFGDTQYF. The chain recombines TRBV5-4 with TRBJ2-3; D uncertain. Per germline, CDR1 SGHNT and CDR2 YYREEE (reference sequence). V was shortened by 2 bases and J by 6 bases, with 7 bases between the two germline ends. The CDR3 has 12 residues.

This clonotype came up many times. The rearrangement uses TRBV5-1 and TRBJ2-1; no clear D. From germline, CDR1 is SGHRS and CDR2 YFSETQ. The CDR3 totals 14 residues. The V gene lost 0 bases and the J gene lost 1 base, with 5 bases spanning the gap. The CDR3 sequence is CASSLGPSYNEQFF. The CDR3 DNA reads TGCGCCAGCAGCTTGGGACCATCCTACAATGAGCAGTTCTTC.

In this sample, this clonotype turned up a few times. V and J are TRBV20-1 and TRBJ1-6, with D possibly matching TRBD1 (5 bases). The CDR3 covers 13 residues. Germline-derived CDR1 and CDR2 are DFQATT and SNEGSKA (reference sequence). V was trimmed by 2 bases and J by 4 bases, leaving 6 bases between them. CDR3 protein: CSARQGYNSPLHF. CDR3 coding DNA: TGCAGTGCTAGACAGGGTTATAATTCACCCCTCCACTTT.

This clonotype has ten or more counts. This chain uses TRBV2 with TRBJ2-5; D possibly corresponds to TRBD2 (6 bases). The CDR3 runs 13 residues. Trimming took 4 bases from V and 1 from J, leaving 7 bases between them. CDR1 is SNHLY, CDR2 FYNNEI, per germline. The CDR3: CASSGSGQETQYF. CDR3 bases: TGTGCCAGCAGTGGTAGCGGCCAAGAGACCCAGTACTTC.

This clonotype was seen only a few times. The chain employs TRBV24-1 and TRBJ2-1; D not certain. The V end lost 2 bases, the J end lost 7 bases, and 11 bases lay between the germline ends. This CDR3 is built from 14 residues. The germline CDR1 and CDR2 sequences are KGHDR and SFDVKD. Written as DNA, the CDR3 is TGTGCCACCAGTGATTCTTTGGCCCTAAATGAGCAGTTCTTC. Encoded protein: CATSDSLALNEQFF.

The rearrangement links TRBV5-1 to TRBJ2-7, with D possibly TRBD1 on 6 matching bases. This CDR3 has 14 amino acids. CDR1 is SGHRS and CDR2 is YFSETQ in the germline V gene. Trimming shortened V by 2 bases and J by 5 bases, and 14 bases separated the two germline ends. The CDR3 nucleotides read TGCGCCAGCAGCTTTCCCGGACAGAACCACGAGCAGTACTTC. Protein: CASSFPGQNHEQYF.

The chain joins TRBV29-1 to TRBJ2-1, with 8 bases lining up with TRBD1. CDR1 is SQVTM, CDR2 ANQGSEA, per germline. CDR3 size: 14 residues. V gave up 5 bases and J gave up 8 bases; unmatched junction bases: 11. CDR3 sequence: CSVTGQGRLDEQFF. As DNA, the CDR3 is TGCAGCGTTACAGGACAGGGCCGTCTGGATGAGCAGTTCTTC.

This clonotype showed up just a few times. The DNA of the CDR3 is TGCAGTGCTAGCTCCGCAGGGGGCAAGAACACTGAAGCTTTCTTT. Encoded protein: CSASSAGGKNTEAFF. The gene calls are TRBV20-1 and TRBJ1-1, with 8 bases lining up with TRBD1. The V gene's germline CDR1 is DFQATT and CDR2 SNEGSKA (reference sequence). Trimming removed 3 bases from V and 1 base from J; junction bases left unmatched: 7. The CDR3 has 15 residues.

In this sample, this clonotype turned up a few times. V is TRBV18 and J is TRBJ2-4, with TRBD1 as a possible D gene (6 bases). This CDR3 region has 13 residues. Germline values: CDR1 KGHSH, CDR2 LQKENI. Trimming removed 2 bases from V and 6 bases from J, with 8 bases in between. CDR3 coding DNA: TGTGCCAGCTCACCAAAACAGGGAAACATTCAGTACTTC. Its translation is CASSPKQGNIQYF.

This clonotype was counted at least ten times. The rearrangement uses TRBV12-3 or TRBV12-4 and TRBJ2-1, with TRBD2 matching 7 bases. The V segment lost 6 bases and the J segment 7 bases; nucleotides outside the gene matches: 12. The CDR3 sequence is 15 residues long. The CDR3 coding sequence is TGTGCCAGCAGATTGGCCTGGCGGGAGAGGAATGAGCAGTTCTTC. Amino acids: CASRLAWRERNEQFF.

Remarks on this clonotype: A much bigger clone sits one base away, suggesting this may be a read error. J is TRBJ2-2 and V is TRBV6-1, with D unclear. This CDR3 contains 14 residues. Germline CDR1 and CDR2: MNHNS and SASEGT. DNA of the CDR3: TGTGCCAGCAATGAAGCGCTAAGGGTCGGGGAGCTGTTTTTT. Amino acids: CASNEALRVGELFF.

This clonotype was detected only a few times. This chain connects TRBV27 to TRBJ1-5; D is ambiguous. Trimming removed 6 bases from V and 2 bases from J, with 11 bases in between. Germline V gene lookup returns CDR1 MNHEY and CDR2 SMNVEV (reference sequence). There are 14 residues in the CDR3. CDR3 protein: CASRTGVGNQPQHF. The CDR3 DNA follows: TGTGCCAGCAGAACGGGAGTGGGCAATCAGCCCCAGCATTTT.

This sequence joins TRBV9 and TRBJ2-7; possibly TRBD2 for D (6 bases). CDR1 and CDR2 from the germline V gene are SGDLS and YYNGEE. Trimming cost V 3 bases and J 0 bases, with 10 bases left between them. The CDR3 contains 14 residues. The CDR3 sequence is CASSEGGTSYEQYF. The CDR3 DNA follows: TGTGCCAGCAGCGAGGGCGGGACCTCCTACGAGCAGTACTTC.

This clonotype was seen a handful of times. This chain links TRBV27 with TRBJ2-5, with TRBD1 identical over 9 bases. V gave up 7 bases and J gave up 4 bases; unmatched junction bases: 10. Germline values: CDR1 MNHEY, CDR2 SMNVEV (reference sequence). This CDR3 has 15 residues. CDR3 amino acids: CASNSRQGVGETQYF. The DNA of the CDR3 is TGTGCCAGCAATTCTAGACAGGGGGTAGGAGAGACCCAGTACTTC.

The chain's CDR3 is CASSQRPPTTNEKLFF. The CDR3 DNA follows: TGTGCCAGCAGCCAACGTCCGCCAACAACTAATGAAAAACTGTTTTTT. V usage is TRBV3-1 and J usage is TRBJ1-4, with no clear D. V was pared by 2 bases and J by 0 bases, with 10 bases between. This CDR3 comprises 16 residues. The germline CDR1 and CDR2 sequences are LGHDT and YNNKEL (reference sequence).

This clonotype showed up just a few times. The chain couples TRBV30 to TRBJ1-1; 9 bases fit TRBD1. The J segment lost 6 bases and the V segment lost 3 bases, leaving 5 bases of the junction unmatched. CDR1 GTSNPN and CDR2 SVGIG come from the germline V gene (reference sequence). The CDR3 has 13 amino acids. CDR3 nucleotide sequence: TGTGCCTGGAGCCCGGACAGGGGCGCTGAAGCTTTCTTT. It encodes CAWSPDRGAEAFF.

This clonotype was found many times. Written as DNA, the CDR3 is TGTGCCAGCAGGGGGGGGACTAGCGGGAACAATGAGCAGTTCTTC. Amino acids: CASRGGTSGNNEQFF. The chain has TRBV3-1 and TRBJ2-1, with TRBD2 matching over 13 bases. The CDR3 spans 15 residues. The V gene end was trimmed by 6 bases and the J gene end by 5 bases; junction bases not matched to a gene: 4. The germline V gene encodes CDR1 LGHDT and CDR2 YNNKEL (reference sequence).